The 7 T cell receptor beta chains presented below share a single source sample, sequenced in a study of Ad26.COV2.S vaccination and SARS-CoV-2 variants. Only in-frame clones appear in the TCRdb table, and some are missing; sequencing was by immunoSEQ multiplex PCR. The table lists 300,000 to 350,000 clones, about 86% of them singletons. Treatment here: around 19 received Ad26.COV2.S at low or high dose, single or two shots; several received placebo; per-sample allocation not given. Collection of samples fell on day 63 after the first vaccine or placebo injection. The material sequenced was peripheral blood, taken in a trial of Ad26.COV2.S vaccine versus placebo. These receptors all stem from a person aged 18-60 years who received the Ad26.COV2.S COVID-19 vaccine or a placebo.

The CDR3 here is CASSIGDPVYEQYF. For the CDR3, the DNA is TGTGCCAGTAGTATTGGGGATCCTGTCTACGAGCAGTACTTC. The V and J genes are TRBV19 and TRBJ2-7; no definite D call. V gave up 3 bases and J gave up 3 bases, with 12 bases separating them. Germline lookup yields CDR1 LNHDA and CDR2 SQIVND (reference sequence). The CDR3 spans 14 residues. The variable domain in full, with the rest retrieved from reference TRBV19 and TRBJ2-7, is DGGITQSPKYLFRKEGQNVTLSCEQNLNHDAMYWYRQDPGQGLRLIYYSQIVNDFQKGDIAEGYSVSREKKESFPLTVTSAQKNPTAFYLCASSIGDPVYEQYFGPGTRLTVT.

The chain uses TRBV7-9 and TRBJ1-1; D ambiguous. The V gene lost 1 base and the J gene lost 1 base, with 4 bases spanning the gap. Germline loops: CDR1 SEHNR, CDR2 FQNEAQ (reference sequence). There are 13 residues in the CDR3. CDR3 sequence reads: CASSLGENTEAFF. The CDR3 nucleotides read TGTGCCAGCAGCTTAGGGGAGAACACTGAAGCTTTCTTT.

The chain uses TRBV11-2 and TRBJ2-5, with D unclear. CDR3 length: 13 amino acids. Looked up from germline, CDR1 is SGHAT and CDR2 is FQNNGV. V was pared by 0 bases and J by 4 bases, with 6 bases between. CDR3 sequence reads: CASSLEGRETQYF. The CDR3 DNA follows: TGTGCCAGCAGCTTAGAGGGAAGAGAGACCCAGTACTTC.

The chain carries TRBV6-1 and TRBJ1-2, with no clear D. The V end lost 2 bases, the J end lost 10 bases, and 17 bases lay between the germline ends. The CDR3 runs to 14 residues. Per the germline V gene, CDR1 is MNHNS and CDR2 is SASEGT. The CDR3 region is CASSESGRPLSYTF. In nucleotides, the CDR3 is TGTGCCAGCAGTGAATCCGGCCGCCCCCTCTCCTACACCTTC.

V usage is TRBV7-2 and J usage is TRBJ1-3; the D is unclear. The CDR3 has 17 amino acids. Germline lookup yields CDR1 SGHTA and CDR2 FQGNSA. Trimming took 5 bases from V and 4 from J, leaving 21 bases between them. CDR3 in DNA: TGTGCCAGCAGCCCTCGATCGGAGTCCTCACGAGGAAACACCATATATTTT. This encodes CASSPRSESSRGNTIYF.

This clone was picked up a small number of times. The chain carries TRBV5-1 and TRBJ1-6, with D possibly matching TRBD1 (5 bases). The CDR3 spans 15 residues. Between the trimmed V and J ends, which lost 0 bases and 7 bases, there was a span of 11 bases. Per germline, CDR1 SGHRS and CDR2 YFSETQ. The CDR3 here is CASSLAATVNSPLHF. The CDR3, as DNA: TGCGCCAGCAGCTTGGCCGCGACAGTAAATTCACCCCTCCACTTT. Combining the CDR3 with reference TRBV5-1 and TRBJ1-6 gives the whole variable domain KAGVTQTPRYLIKTRGQQVTLSCSPISGHRSVSWYQQTPGQGLQFLFEYFSETQRNKGNFPGRFSGRQFSNSRSEMNVSTLELGDSALYLCASSLAATVNSPLHFGNGTRLTVT.

The chain joins TRBV5-1 to TRBJ1-2; D possibly corresponds to TRBD1 (5 bases). The CDR3 loop spans 16 amino acids. CDR1 and CDR2 from the germline V gene are SGHRS and YFSETQ. V shed 4 bases and J shed 0 bases, with 16 bases lying between them. DNA of the CDR3: TGCGCCAGCAGCCCTAAGGGGACGGAGGCTAACTATGGCTACACCTTC. It is translated as CASSPKGTEANYGYTF. The complete variable domain, with remaining parts taken from reference TRBV5-1 and TRBJ1-2, reads KAGVTQTPRYLIKTRGQQVTLSCSPISGHRSVSWYQQTPGQGLQFLFEYFSETQRNKGNFPGRFSGRQFSNSRSEMNVSTLELGDSALYLCASSPKGTEANYGYTFGSGTRLTVV.